These T cell receptor beta chains were read from a single sample in a study of blood T cell repertoires in COVID-19. Libraries were prepared by immunoSEQ multiplex PCR; TCRdb keeps only in-frame clonotypes and omits some of them. In the table there are 240,000 or so clones, roughly 80% of which are singletons. The source material was peripheral blood. Receptors originate from a woman of 80 years or more with COVID-19, enrolled during active disease. The CDR3 runs from the conserved cysteine through the conserved F or W. D genes are given only for firm matches. Clone size, where shown, is once, few, many, or a class for clones that have expanded.

J gene	D gene	clone size	V gene	CDR3 protein	CDR3 DNA
TRBJ1-2	-	-	TRBV28	CASSLSRRDPFDYGYTF	TGTGCCAGCAGTTTAAGTCGGCGGGACCCCTTTGACTATGGCTACACCTTC
TRBJ2-2	-	once	TRBV5-4	CAAAGNTGELFF	TGTGCCGCGGCCGGTAACACCGGGGAGCTGTTTTTT
TRBJ1-1	-	-	TRBV18	CASSPAGGTEAFF	TGTGCCAGCTCACCAGCCGGGGGCACTGAAGCTTTCTTT
TRBJ1-1	-	few	TRBV3-1/TRBV3-2	CASSPGGLYTEAFF	TGTGCCAGCAGCCCCGGTGGTTTGTACACTGAAGCTTTCTTT
TRBJ2-2	-	-	TRBV2	CASTRVRGELFF	TGTGCCAGCACCCGGGTGCGCGGGGAGCTGTTTTTT
TRBJ1-1	-	few	TRBV5-1	CASSSMTNRANTEAFF	TGCGCCAGCAGCTCCATGACGAACAGGGCGAACACTGAAGCTTTCTTT
TRBJ1-5	-	-	TRBV19	CASSITGQAQHF	TGTGCCAGTAGTATAACAGGGCAGGCCCAGCATTTT
TRBJ2-2	TRBD2	-	TRBV20-1	CSASGAGGELFF	TGCAGTGCTAGTGGGGCGGGAGGAGAGCTGTTTTTT
TRBJ2-7	TRBD1	-	TRBV7-9	CASIPGQGSYEQYF	TGTGCCAGCATCCCGGGACAGGGGTCCTACGAGCAGTACTTC
TRBJ1-1	TRBD1	-	TRBV19	CASKGQGDFMNTEAFF	TGTGCCAGTAAGGGACAGGGGGACTTCATGAACACTGAAGCTTTCTTT
TRBJ1-2	-	-	TRBV4-1	CASSLTQGSGYTF	TGCGCCAGCAGCCTAACGCAAGGGAGTGGCTACACCTTC
TRBJ1-5	-	-	TRBV6-6	CASSYGGWTQPQHF	TGTGCCAGCAGTTACGGGGGCTGGACCCAGCCCCAGCATTTT
TRBJ2-3	TRBD2	-	TRBV25-1	CASSESALAGWGADTQYF	TGTGCCAGCAGTGAATCTGCGCTAGCGGGATGGGGCGCAGATACGCAGTATTTT
TRBJ1-3	-	-	TRBV11-2	CASSPRGQYSGNTIYF	TGTGCCAGCAGCCCAAGAGGACAGTACTCTGGAAACACCATATATTTT
TRBJ1-6	TRBD1	-	TRBV6-5	CASSSTGVPSPLHF	TGTGCCAGCAGTTCGACAGGGGTCCCCTCACCCCTCCACTTT
TRBJ2-1	TRBD2	-	TRBV18	CASSLGLGGANEQFF	TGTGCCAGCTCCCTAGGACTAGGTGGGGCCAATGAGCAGTTCTTC
TRBJ2-5	-	-	TRBV5-4	CASSLGTSRERKETQYF	TGTGCCAGCAGCCTGGGGACCAGTCGGGAAAGAAAAGAGACCCAGTACTTC
TRBJ2-3	TRBD2	-	TRBV5-1	CASSFGGTNTDTQYF	TGCGCCAGCAGCTTCGGTGGGACTAACACAGATACGCAGTATTTT
TRBJ1-4	-	-	TRBV28	CASSLQGLNEKLFF	TGTGCCAGCAGCTTACAGGGCCTTAATGAAAAACTGTTTTTT
TRBJ2-1	TRBD2	once	TRBV4-1	CASSPGGGYNEQFF	TGCGCCAGCAGCCCGGGCGGGGGCTACAATGAGCAGTTCTTC
TRBJ1-1	-	-	TRBV1	CTSSQETGTGGWSTEAFF	TGCACCAGCAGCCAAGAGACCGGGACAGGGGGTTGGAGCACTGAAGCTTTCTTT
TRBJ1-6	-	few	TRBV3-1/TRBV3-2	CASSRTGFPLHF	TGTGCCAGCAGCCGGACGGGGTTCCCCCTCCACTTT
TRBJ1-5	TRBD1	-	TRBV5-6	CASSSRTGTAVRQPQHF	TGTGCCAGCAGCTCCCGAACCGGGACAGCAGTTCGACAGCCCCAGCATTTT
TRBJ1-1	-	-	TRBV19	CASSLGRENTEAFF	TGTGCCAGTAGCCTCGGACGGGAGAACACTGAAGCTTTCTTT
TRBJ2-5	-	-	TRBV20-1	CSASPAETQYF	TGCAGTGCTAGCCCAGCGGAGACCCAGTACTTC
TRBJ1-1	TRBD1	-	TRBV29-1	CSVRTGEMNTEAFF	TGCAGCGTCCGGACAGGGGAGATGAACACTGAAGCTTTCTTT
TRBJ2-2	TRBD2	-	TRBV7-3	CASSSRGGGRTGELFF	TGTGCCAGCAGCTCCCGCGGGGGGGGTCGGACCGGGGAGCTGTTTTTT
TRBJ2-1	TRBD2	-	TRBV3-1/TRBV3-2	CASRSSGGINEQFF	TGTGCCAGCAGGTCTAGCGGGGGGATTAATGAGCAGTTCTTC
TRBJ2-2	TRBD2	-	TRBV4-3	CASRGLAGGQSTGELFF	TGCGCCAGCAGAGGACTAGCGGGAGGGCAAAGCACCGGGGAGCTGTTTTTT
TRBJ1-1	-	-	TRBV19	CASTPGHLMEAFF	TGTGCCAGTACTCCGGGACATCTTATGGAAGCTTTCTTT
TRBJ1-5	-	-	TRBV28	CASSQRQPQHF	TGTGCCAGCAGCCAGCGTCAGCCCCAGCATTTT
TRBJ1-6	TRBD1	-	TRBV7-9	CASSPGTGGISPLHF	TGTGCCAGCAGCCCTGGAACAGGGGGAATTTCACCCCTCCACTTT
TRBJ1-1	-	-	TRBV7-9	CASSLGGPTEAFF	TGTGCCAGCAGCTTGGGGGGGCCCACTGAAGCTTTCTTT
TRBJ1-2	-	-	TRBV15	CATTLNNPGTGYTF	TGTGCCACCACCCTGAATAATCCCGGGACAGGCTACACCTTC
TRBJ2-5	TRBD2	-	TRBV11-2	CASSPTTSPETQYF	TGTGCCAGCAGCCCCACGACTAGCCCAGAGACCCAGTACTTC
TRBJ2-1	-	-	TRBV10-2	CASSSGSPGWSSYNEQFF	TGCGCCAGCAGTTCAGGGTCCCCGGGCTGGAGCTCCTACAATGAGCAGTTCTTC
TRBJ2-5	TRBD2	-	TRBV6-2/TRBV6-3	CASSSGTSGVQETQYF	TGTGCCAGCAGTTCCGGGACTAGCGGGGTCCAAGAGACCCAGTACTTC
TRBJ1-1	-	-	TRBV5-4	CASLPRGREAFF	TGTGCCAGCCTCCCCAGGGGAAGGGAAGCTTTCTTT
TRBJ1-2	-	-	TRBV18	CASSPVMYGEDYGYTF	TGTGCCAGCTCACCAGTGATGTACGGGGAAGACTATGGCTACACCTTC
TRBJ2-7	-	-	TRBV3-1/TRBV3-2	CASSLKRGYEQYF	TGTGCCAGCAGCCTAAAAAGGGGATACGAGCAGTACTTC
TRBJ1-1	-	few	TRBV6-2/TRBV6-3	CASSYLPGGQLDTEAFF	TGTGCCAGCAGTTACCTTCCGGGGGGACAACTTGACACTGAAGCTTTCTTT
TRBJ2-1	-	-	TRBV6-6	CASSAESPLYNEQFF	TGTGCCAGCAGTGCCGAGAGCCCACTATACAATGAGCAGTTCTTC
TRBJ1-2	TRBD1	-	TRBV4-2	CASSHPGQGNYGYTF	TGTGCCAGCAGCCATCCCGGACAGGGTAACTATGGCTACACCTTC
TRBJ2-5	-	-	TRBV14	CASSQRTVRVETQYF	TGTGCCAGCAGCCAAAGGACGGTGAGGGTAGAGACCCAGTACTTC
TRBJ1-5	-	-	TRBV12-5	CASGLGVGAGNQPQHF	TGTGCTAGTGGTCTCGGAGTGGGGGCCGGCAATCAGCCCCAGCATTTT
TRBJ1-2	-	-	TRBV20-1	CSASDGEALEGYTF	TGCAGTGCTAGTGACGGGGAGGCCCTGGAGGGCTACACCTTC
TRBJ2-7	-	-	TRBV4-1	CASSQLGRGSPYEQYF	TGCGCCAGCAGCCAATTAGGTCGGGGGTCCCCCTACGAGCAGTACTTC
TRBJ2-5	TRBD1	-	TRBV19	CASRTGGAGETQYF	TGTGCCAGTAGGACAGGGGGCGCGGGGGAGACCCAGTACTTC
TRBJ2-2	TRBD2	-	TRBV2	CAKEPLAGGPRAGELFF	TGTGCCAAAGAACCGTTAGCGGGAGGGCCGCGAGCCGGGGAGCTGTTTTTT
TRBJ1-5	-	-	TRBV28	CASSLGRQNQPQHF	TGTGCCAGCAGCCTGGGGCGTCAGAATCAGCCCCAGCATTTT
TRBJ2-2	-	-	TRBV7-2	CASSPWGVREAGELFF	TGTGCCAGCAGCCCCTGGGGCGTAAGGGAGGCCGGGGAGCTGTTTTTT
TRBJ1-2	TRBD1	-	TRBV30	CAWSFRDSSVYGYTF	TGTGCCTGGAGTTTCCGGGACAGTTCCGTCTATGGCTACACCTTC
TRBJ2-3	TRBD2	-	TRBV13	CASSFRAGGSTDTQYF	TGTGCCAGCAGCTTCCGTGCGGGGGGGAGCACAGATACGCAGTATTTT
TRBJ1-1	-	-	TRBV7-9	CASSLGVGGLGATEAFF	TGTGCCAGCAGCTTAGGGGTCGGGGGACTAGGGGCCACTGAAGCTTTCTTT
TRBJ1-3	-	-	TRBV9	CASSGTVSFSGNTIYF	TGTGCCAGCAGCGGTACAGTATCCTTCTCTGGAAACACCATATATTTT
TRBJ1-1	-	-	TRBV5-4	CASSLAGGNTEAFF	TGTGCCAGCAGCTTGGCAGGAGGGAACACTGAAGCTTTCTTT
TRBJ1-1	-	-	TRBV28	CASSLSRGNTEAFF	TGTGCCAGCAGTTTGTCCAGAGGGAACACTGAAGCTTTCTTT
TRBJ1-6	TRBD1	few	TRBV5-1	CASSLEGQGASSYNSPLHF	TGCGCCAGCAGCTTGGAAGGACAGGGGGCGAGCTCCTATAATTCACCCCTCCACTTT
TRBJ2-2	TRBD2	-	TRBV4-2	CASSQSPGLASGELFF	TGTGCCAGCAGCCAATCACCGGGACTAGCCTCCGGGGAGCTGTTTTTT
TRBJ1-1	-	-	TRBV18	CASSPPSTVTEAFF	TGTGCCAGCTCACCACCCTCGACAGTCACTGAAGCTTTCTTT